These T cell receptor beta chains were read from a single sample in a study of T cell repertoires in cytomegalovirus infection. TCRdb re-derived calls from the reads in MiXCR, one entry per CDR3 protein. The sample carries more than 75,000 distinct CDR3 sequences, about 31% recorded once. No antigen is known for these receptors. The material sequenced was CD8+ T cells from cultured PBMCs, taken from culture after CMV antigen stimulation. These receptors all come from a human donor in good health (CMV status not recorded). Some clones in this sample may be carry-over from other donors' samples. The CDR3 runs from the conserved cysteine through the conserved F or W. D genes are given only for firm matches. Only part of the rows carry a size: once, few, many, or a class if the clone is expanded.

J,V,D,size,CDR3,DNA
TRBJ2-7,TRBV19,-,-,CASSIVGSDISYEQYF,TGTGCCAGTAGTATAGTCGGTAGCGACATATCCTACGAGCAGTACTTC
TRBJ2-3,TRBV12-3/TRBV12-4,-,-,CASSVTDTQYF,TGTGCCAGCAGTGTCACAGATACGCAGTATTTT
TRBJ1-1,TRBV5-4,-,many,CASRTPQSLVAEAFF,TGTGCCAGCAGAACCCCGCAATCGCTAGTAGCTGAAGCTTTCTTT
TRBJ2-1,TRBV7-9,-,-,CASSPGSPEQFF,TGTGCCAGCAGCCCCGGGAGCCCTGAGCAGTTCTTC
TRBJ2-7,TRBV7-9,TRBD1,few,CASTGQGAGEQYF,TGTGCCAGCACAGGACAGGGGGCAGGAGAGCAGTACTTC
TRBJ2-1,TRBV28,TRBD1,many,CASSSPPDRAQNEQFF,TGTGCCAGCAGTTCCCCCCCGGACAGGGCTCAGAATGAGCAGTTCTTC
TRBJ1-5,TRBV6-4,-,few,CASSERVNQPQHF,TGTGCCAGCAGTGAAAGGGTCAATCAGCCCCAGCATTTT
TRBJ2-1,TRBV19,TRBD2,many,CASSITGGLYNEQFF,TGTGCCAGTAGTATCACGGGGGGACTTTACAATGAGCAGTTCTTC
TRBJ1-1,TRBV7-2,-,-,CASRDTANTEAFF,TGTGCCAGCAGAGACACTGCGAACACTGAAGCTTTCTTT
TRBJ2-7,TRBV30,TRBD1,few,CAWTPPVQRQGVYEQYF,TGTGCCTGGACCCCCCCTGTACAAAGACAGGGAGTCTACGAGCAGTACTTC
TRBJ2-3,TRBV5-1,-,-,CASTLTESTDTQYF,TGCGCCAGTACCCTGACAGAGAGCACAGATACGCAGTATTTT
TRBJ2-7,TRBV7-8,TRBD2,many,CASSFGLAEYEQYF,TGTGCCAGCAGCTTTGGACTAGCGGAATACGAGCAGTACTTC
TRBJ2-2,TRBV11-2,-,-,CASSLGLDNTGELFF,TGTGCCAGCAGCTTAGGTCTCGACAACACCGGGGAGCTGTTTTTT
TRBJ2-5,TRBV2,-,-,CASSEALTGQETQYF,TGTGCCAGCAGTGAAGCGCTGACAGGCCAAGAGACCCAGTACTTC
TRBJ2-5,TRBV7-9,TRBD2,-,CASSLVHPSGNQETQYF,TGTGCCAGCAGCTTAGTACACCCTAGCGGGAACCAAGAGACCCAGTACTTC
TRBJ1-2,TRBV4-1,TRBD1,many,CASSQILQGEEDGYTF,TGCGCCAGCAGCCAAATATTGCAGGGGGAGGAGGATGGCTACACCTTC
TRBJ2-7,TRBV18,TRBD1,-,CASSPDSDRVYEQYF,TGTGCCAGCTCACCAGACTCCGACAGGGTCTACGAGCAGTACTTC
TRBJ1-1,TRBV27,-,-,CASSLSSRVEAFF,TGTGCCAGCAGTTTATCTTCGAGGGTTGAAGCTTTCTTT
TRBJ1-3,TRBV19,-,-,CASSAMGRASGNTIYF,TGTGCCAGTAGTGCCATGGGACGAGCCTCTGGAAACACCATATATTTT
TRBJ1-2,TRBV5-4,-,few,CASSPGGSYYGYTF,TGTGCCAGCAGCCCTGGGGGATCCTACTATGGCTACACCTTC
TRBJ1-1,TRBV7-9,-,many,CASSGELRNTEAFF,TGTGCCAGCAGCGGAGAACTGAGGAACACTGAAGCTTTCTTT
TRBJ2-5,TRBV12-3/TRBV12-4,-,many,CASSPSGKAQETQYF,TGTGCCAGCAGCCCATCGGGGAAAGCCCAAGAGACCCAGTACTTC
TRBJ1-6,TRBV7-6,-,-,CASSLSGGSPLHF,TGTGCCAGCAGCTTATCGGGGGGATCACCCCTCCACTTT
TRBJ2-7,TRBV7-2,-,many,CASSSPVDFSSYEQYF,TGTGCCAGCAGCTCTCCCGTGGACTTCTCCTCCTACGAGCAGTACTTC
TRBJ1-6,TRBV19,TRBD1,-,CASSLGQGGNSPLHF,TGTGCCAGTAGCCTTGGACAGGGGGGTAATTCACCCCTCCACTTT
TRBJ1-1,TRBV27,-,many,CASSPGRLNTEAFF,TGTGCCAGCAGTCCCGGACGCCTGAACACTGAAGCTTTCTTT
TRBJ2-3,TRBV3-1,TRBD2,-,CASSQGSGGAKDTQYF,TGTGCCAGCAGCCAGGGAAGCGGGGGGGCGAAAGATACGCAGTATTTT
TRBJ2-5,TRBV12-5,-,few,CASATGVSTETQYF,TGTGCTAGTGCTACGGGGGTTTCAACAGAGACCCAGTACTTC
TRBJ1-2,TRBV4-1,-,-,CASSQEGRASGYTF,TGCGCCAGCAGCCAAGAAGGCAGGGCGTCCGGCTACACCTTC
TRBJ1-1,TRBV12-3/TRBV12-4,-,many,CASSSPGGRAFF,TGTGCCAGCAGTTCCCCGGGTGGGCGAGCTTTCTTT
TRBJ1-2,TRBV28,-,few,CASSLSSRRSNYGYTF,TGTGCCAGCAGTTTATCCAGCCGACGGTCGAACTATGGCTACACCTTC